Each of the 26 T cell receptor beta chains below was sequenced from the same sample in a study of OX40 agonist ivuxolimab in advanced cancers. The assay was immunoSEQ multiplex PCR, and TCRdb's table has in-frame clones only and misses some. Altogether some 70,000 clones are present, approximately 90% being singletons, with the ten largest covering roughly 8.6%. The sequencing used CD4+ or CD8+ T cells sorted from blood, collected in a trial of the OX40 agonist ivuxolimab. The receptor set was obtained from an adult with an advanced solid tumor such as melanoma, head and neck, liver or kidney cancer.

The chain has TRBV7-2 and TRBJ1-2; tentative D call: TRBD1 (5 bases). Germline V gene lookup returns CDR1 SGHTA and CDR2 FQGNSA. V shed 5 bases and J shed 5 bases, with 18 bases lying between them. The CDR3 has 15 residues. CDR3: CASSLLAAGAYGYTF. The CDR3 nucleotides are TGTGCCAGCAGCCTTTTGGCGGCTGGGGCTTATGGCTACACCTTC.

Here the CDR3 reads CASSLQGPNEAFF. The CDR3 DNA sequence: TGTGCCAGCAGTCTACAGGGGCCAAATGAAGCTTTCTTT. The chain is built from TRBV25-1 and TRBJ1-1; 7 nucleotides align to TRBD1. J lost 7 bases, V lost 5 bases, and 7 bases had no gene match. This CDR3 region has 13 residues. Germline V gives CDR1 MGHDK, CDR2 SYGVNS.

In DNA, the CDR3 is TGCAGCGTTGTTAGGGCCTGGGGCCAAGAGACCCAGTACTTC. Its protein product is CSVVRAWGQETQYF. This sequence joins TRBV29-1 and TRBJ2-5; D unresolved. Germline assignment: CDR1 SQVTM and CDR2 ANQGSEA. This CDR3 comprises 14 residues. Trimming cost V 4 bases and J 1 base, with 13 bases left between them.

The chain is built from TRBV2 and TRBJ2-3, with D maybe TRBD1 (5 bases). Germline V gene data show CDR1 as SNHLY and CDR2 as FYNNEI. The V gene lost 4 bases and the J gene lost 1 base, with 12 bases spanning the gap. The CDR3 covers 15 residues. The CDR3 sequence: CASSVGQRGTDTQYF. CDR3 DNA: TGTGCCAGCAGTGTTGGACAAAGGGGCACAGATACGCAGTATTTT.

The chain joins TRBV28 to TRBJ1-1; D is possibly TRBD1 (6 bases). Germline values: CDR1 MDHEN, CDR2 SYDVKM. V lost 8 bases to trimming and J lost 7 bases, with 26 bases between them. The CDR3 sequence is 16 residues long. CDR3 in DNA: TGTGCCAGCTTACCCGGCGGGGGCGTGGAGTGGGTTGAAGCTTTCTTT. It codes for CASLPGGGVEWVEAFF.

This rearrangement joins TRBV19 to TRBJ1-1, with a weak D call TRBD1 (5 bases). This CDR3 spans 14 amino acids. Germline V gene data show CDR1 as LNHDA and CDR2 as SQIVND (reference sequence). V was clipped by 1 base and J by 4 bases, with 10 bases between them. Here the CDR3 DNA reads TGTGCCAGTAGTATAGGGGGGACGAGCACTGAAGCTTTCTTT. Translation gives CASSIGGTSTEAFF.

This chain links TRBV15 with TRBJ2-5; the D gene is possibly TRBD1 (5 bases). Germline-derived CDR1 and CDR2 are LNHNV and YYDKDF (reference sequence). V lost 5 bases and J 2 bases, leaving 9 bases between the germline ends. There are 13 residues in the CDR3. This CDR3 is CATSRRQQETQYF. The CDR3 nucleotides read TGTGCCACCAGCCGCCGACAGCAAGAGACCCAGTACTTC.

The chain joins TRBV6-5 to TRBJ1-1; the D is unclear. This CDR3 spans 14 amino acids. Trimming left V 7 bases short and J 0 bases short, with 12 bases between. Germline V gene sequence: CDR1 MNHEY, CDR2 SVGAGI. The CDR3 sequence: CASIRTFMNTEAFF. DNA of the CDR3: TGTGCCAGCATACGGACGTTCATGAACACTGAAGCTTTCTTT.

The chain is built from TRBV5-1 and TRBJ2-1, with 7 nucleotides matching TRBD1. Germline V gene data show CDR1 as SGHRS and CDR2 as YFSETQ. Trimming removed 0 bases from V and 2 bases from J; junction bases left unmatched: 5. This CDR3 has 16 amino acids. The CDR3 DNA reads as TGCGCCAGCAGCTTGGGGGACAGTCTTACCTACAATGAGCAGTTCTTC. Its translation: CASSLGDSLTYNEQFF.

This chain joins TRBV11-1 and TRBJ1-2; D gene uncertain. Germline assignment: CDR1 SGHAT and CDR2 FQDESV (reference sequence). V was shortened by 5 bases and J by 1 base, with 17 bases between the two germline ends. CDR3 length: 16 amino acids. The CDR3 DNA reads TGTGCCAGCAGCCTAGGGTTGTCAACGCTTAACTATGGCTACACCTTC. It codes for CASSLGLSTLNYGYTF.

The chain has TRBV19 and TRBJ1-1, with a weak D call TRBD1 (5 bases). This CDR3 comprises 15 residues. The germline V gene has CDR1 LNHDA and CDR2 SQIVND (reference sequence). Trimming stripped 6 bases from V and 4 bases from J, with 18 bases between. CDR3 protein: CASRGGLGRGTEAFF. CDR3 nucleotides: TGTGCCAGTAGGGGGGGTTTGGGTCGAGGCACTGAAGCTTTCTTT.

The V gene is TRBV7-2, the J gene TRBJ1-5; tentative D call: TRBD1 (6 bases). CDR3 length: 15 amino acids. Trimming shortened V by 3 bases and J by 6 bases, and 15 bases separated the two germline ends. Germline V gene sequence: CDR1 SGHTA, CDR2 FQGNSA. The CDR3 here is CASSFDSRGGQPQHF. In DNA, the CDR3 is TGTGCCAGCAGCTTCGACAGCAGGGGTGGTCAGCCCCAGCATTTT.

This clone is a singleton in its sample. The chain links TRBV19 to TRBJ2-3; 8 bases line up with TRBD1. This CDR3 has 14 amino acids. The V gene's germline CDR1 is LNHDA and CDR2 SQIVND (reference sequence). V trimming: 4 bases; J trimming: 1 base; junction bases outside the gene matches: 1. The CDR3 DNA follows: TGTGCCAGTAGTAGGACAGGGCGCACAGATACGCAGTATTTT. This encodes CASSRTGRTDTQYF. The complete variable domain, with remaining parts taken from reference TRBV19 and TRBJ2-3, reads DGGITQSPKYLFRKEGQNVTLSCEQNLNHDAMYWYRQDPGQGLRLIYYSQIVNDFQKGDIAEGYSVSREKKESFPLTVTSAQKNPTAFYLCASSRTGRTDTQYFGPGTRLTVL.

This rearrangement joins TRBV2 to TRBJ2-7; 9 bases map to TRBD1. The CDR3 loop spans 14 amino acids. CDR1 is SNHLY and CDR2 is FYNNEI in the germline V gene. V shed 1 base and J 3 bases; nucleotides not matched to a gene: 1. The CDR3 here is CASSEVGQGYEQYF. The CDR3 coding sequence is TGTGCCAGCAGTGAAGTGGGACAGGGCTACGAGCAGTACTTC.

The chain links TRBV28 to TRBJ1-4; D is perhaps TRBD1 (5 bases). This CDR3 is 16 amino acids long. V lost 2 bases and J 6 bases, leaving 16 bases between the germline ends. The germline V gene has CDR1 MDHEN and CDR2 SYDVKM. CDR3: CASSLGRGREDEKLFF. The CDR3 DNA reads TGTGCCAGCAGTTTAGGAAGGGGCAGGGAAGATGAAAAACTGTTTTTT.

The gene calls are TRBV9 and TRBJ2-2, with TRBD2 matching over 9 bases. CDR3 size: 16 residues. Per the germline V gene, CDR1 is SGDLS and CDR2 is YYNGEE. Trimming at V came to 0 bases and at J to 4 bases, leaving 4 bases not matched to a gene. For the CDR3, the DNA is TGTGCCAGCAGCGTAGAAGCGGGGGGTATCACCGGGGAGCTGTTTTTT. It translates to CASSVEAGGITGELFF.

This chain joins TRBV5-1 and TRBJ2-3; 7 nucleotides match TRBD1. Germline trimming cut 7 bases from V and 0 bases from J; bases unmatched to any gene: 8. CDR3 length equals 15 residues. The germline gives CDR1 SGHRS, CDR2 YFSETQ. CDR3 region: CASSRGGGSTDTQYF. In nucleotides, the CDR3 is TGCGCCAGCTCTAGAGGGGGCGGGAGCACAGATACGCAGTATTTT.

CDR3 residues: CASSQDRASLGNEKLFF. In DNA, the CDR3 is TGTGCCAGCAGTCAGGACAGGGCCTCCCTGGGTAATGAAAAACTGTTTTTT. The chain uses TRBV11-2 and TRBJ1-4; TRBD1 matches 8 bases. The CDR3 spans 17 residues. V trimming: 6 bases; J trimming: 4 bases; junction bases outside the gene matches: 13. Germline CDR1 is SGHAT and CDR2 is FQNNGV. Together with reference TRBV11-2 and TRBJ1-4, the CDR3 gives the full variable domain: EAGVAQSPRYKIIEKRQSVAFWCNPISGHATLYWYQQILGQGPKLLIQFQNNGVVDDSQLPKDRFSAERLKGVDSTLKIQPAKLEDSAVYLCASSQDRASLGNEKLFFGSGTQLSVL.

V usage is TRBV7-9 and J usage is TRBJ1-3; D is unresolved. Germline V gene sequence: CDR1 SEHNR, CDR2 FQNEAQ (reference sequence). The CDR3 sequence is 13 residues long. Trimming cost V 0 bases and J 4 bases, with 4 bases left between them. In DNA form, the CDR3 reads TGTGCCAGCAGCTTAGCGACGGGAAACACCATATATTTT. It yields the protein CASSLATGNTIYF.

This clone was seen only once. CDR3 DNA: TGTGCCAGCAGCTTATTTCCAGGTTGGACAGATACGCAGTATTTT. This sequence encodes CASSLFPGWTDTQYF. The gene calls are TRBV7-2 and TRBJ2-3; the D is unclear. CDR3 length: 15 residues. The germline V and J ends were trimmed by 2 bases and 3 bases, with 12 bases remaining between them. Germline CDR1 SGHTA, CDR2 FQGNSA.

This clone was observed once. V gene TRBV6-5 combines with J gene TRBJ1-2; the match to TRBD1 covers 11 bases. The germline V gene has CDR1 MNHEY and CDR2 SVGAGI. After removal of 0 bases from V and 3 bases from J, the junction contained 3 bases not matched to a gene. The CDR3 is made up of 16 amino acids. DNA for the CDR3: TGTGCCAGCAGTTACTCGAGGACAGGGGGCCACTATGGCTACACCTTC. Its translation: CASSYSRTGGHYGYTF.

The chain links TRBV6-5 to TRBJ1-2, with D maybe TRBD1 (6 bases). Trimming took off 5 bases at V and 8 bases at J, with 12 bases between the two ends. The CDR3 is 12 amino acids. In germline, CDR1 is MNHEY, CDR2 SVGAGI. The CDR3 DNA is TGTGCCAGCAGTGATAACAGGGTCGGCTACACCTTC. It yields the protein CASSDNRVGYTF.

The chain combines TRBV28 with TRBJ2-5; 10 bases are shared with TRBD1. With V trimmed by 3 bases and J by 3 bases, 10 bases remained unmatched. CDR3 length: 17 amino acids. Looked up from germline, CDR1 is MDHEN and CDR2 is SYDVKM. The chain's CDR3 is CASSLTGGAVLKETQYF. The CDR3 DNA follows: TGTGCCAGCAGTTTGACAGGGGGCGCGGTATTGAAAGAGACCCAGTACTTC.

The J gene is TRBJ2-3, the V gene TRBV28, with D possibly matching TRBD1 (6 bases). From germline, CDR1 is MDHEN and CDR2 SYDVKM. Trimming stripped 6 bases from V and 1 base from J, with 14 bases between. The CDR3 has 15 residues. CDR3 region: CASSPTGSGTDTQYF. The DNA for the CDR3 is TGTGCCAGCAGCCCCACAGGGTCGGGCACAGATACGCAGTATTTT.

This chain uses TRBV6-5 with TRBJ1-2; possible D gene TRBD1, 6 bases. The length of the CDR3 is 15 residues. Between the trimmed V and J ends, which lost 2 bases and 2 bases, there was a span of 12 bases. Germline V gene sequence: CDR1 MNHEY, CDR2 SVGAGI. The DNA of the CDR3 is TGTGCCAGCAGTTACACATCGACAGGAAACTATGGCTACACCTTC. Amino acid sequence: CASSYTSTGNYGYTF.

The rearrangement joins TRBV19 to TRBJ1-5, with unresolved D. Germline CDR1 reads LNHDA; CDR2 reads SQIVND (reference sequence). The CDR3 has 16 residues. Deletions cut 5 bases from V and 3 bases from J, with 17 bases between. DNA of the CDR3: TGTGCCAGTAGTGCATTCGAGGACGGTTACAATCAGCCCCAGCATTTT. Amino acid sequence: CASSAFEDGYNQPQHF.